This passage covers 23 T cell receptor beta chains from one sample sequenced in a study of cytomegalovirus exposure and HLA in healthy donors. The assay was immunoSEQ multiplex PCR, and TCRdb's table has in-frame clones only and misses some. Of under 200,000 clones detected, 75% to 95% appear once; the ten largest clones hold roughly 3%. The sequenced material came from PBMCs. The receptors come from a woman aged 18-35 years in good health and CMV-seropositive.

The chain is built from TRBV5-1 and TRBJ2-1; tentatively, D is TRBD1 (6 bases). The V end lost 6 bases, the J end lost 6 bases, and 16 bases lay between the germline ends. Germline-derived CDR1 and CDR2 are SGHRS and YFSETQ. The CDR3 consists of 14 residues. CDR3 region: CASTLGGPLNEQFF. The CDR3, as DNA: TGCGCCAGCACCTTAGGGGGACCCCTCAATGAGCAGTTCTTC.

This clone was picked up one time. The chain is built from TRBV7-2 and TRBJ2-1; D might be TRBD2 (6 bases). Germline V CDR1 and CDR2: SGHTA, FQGNSA. V shed 1 base and J shed 4 bases, with 11 bases lying between them. The CDR3 length is 15 residues. In nucleotides, the CDR3 is TGTGCCAGCAGCTTAGGGGACTCACAGTACAATGAGCAGTTCTTC. This codes for CASSLGDSQYNEQFF.

V and J are TRBV7-9 and TRBJ2-1; maybe TRBD2 (5 bases). CDR3 length: 17 amino acids. V was shortened by 5 bases and J by 1 base, with 18 bases between the two germline ends. Per germline, CDR1 SEHNR and CDR2 FQNEAQ (reference sequence). CDR3 sequence reads: CASSLLGSSRSYNEQFF. CDR3 DNA: TGTGCCAGCAGCCTGCTTGGGAGTAGTAGGTCCTACAATGAGCAGTTCTTC.

The genes are TRBV21-1 and TRBJ1-2; the table's D call, TRBD1, has no DNA check behind it. TRBV21-1 is classified as a pseudogene. CDR3 length: 18 amino acids. The CDR3 region is CASSKKDRGHMSDYGYTF. The CDR3 DNA follows: TGTGCCAGCAGCAAAAAGGACAGGGGGCACATGTCGGACTATGGCTACACCTTC.

The V gene is TRBV5-4, the J gene TRBJ2-7, with TRBD2 as a possible D gene (5 bases). The CDR3 totals 14 residues. CDR1 is SGHNT and CDR2 is YYREEE in the germline V gene (reference sequence). Trimming left V 3 bases short and J 2 bases short, with 12 bases between. The CDR3 region has the DNA TGTGCCAGCAGCTCGGCAGCGGAACCCTACGAGCAGTACTTC. Translation: CASSSAAEPYEQYF. Full variable domain (missing parts from reference TRBV5-4 and TRBJ2-7): ETGVTQSPTHLIKTRGQQVTLRCSSQSGHNTVSWYQQALGQGPQFIFQYYREEENGRGNFPPRFSGLQFPNYSSELNVNALELDDSALYLCASSSAAEPYEQYFGPGTRLTVT.

The V gene is TRBV19, the J gene TRBJ2-7, with D maybe TRBD1 (6 bases). The CDR3 sequence is 14 residues long. CDR1 and CDR2 (germline): LNHDA, SQIVND (reference sequence). V lost 3 bases, J lost 6 bases, and 15 bases lay in between. CDR3 region: CASSMRSGRGEQYF. The CDR3 DNA sequence: TGTGCCAGTAGTATGAGGTCCGGCAGGGGCGAGCAGTACTTC.

This clone was seen more than once but under ten times. The J gene is TRBJ1-2, the V gene TRBV28; no reliable D call. This CDR3 comprises 12 residues. V was cut by 5 bases and J by 5 bases, with 9 bases left in between. The germline V gene encodes CDR1 MDHEN and CDR2 SYDVKM. CDR3 sequence: CASSLPGYGYTF. The CDR3 DNA sequence: TGTGCCAGCAGTCTACCGGGTTATGGCTACACCTTC.

V usage is TRBV27 and J usage is TRBJ2-7; 10 nucleotides align to TRBD1. CDR1 and CDR2 from the germline V gene are MNHEY and SMNVEV (reference sequence). This CDR3 comprises 16 residues. Trimming at V came to 5 bases and at J to 3 bases, leaving 10 bases not matched to a gene. The CDR3 DNA follows: TGTGCCAGCAGTCCCAGACAGGGGGCTACCCTCTACGAGCAGTACTTC. This translates into CASSPRQGATLYEQYF.

This clone has more than one count but fewer than ten. The V and J genes are TRBV6-5 and TRBJ1-2; 9 bases agree with TRBD1. The CDR3 totals 14 residues. Germline values: CDR1 MNHEY, CDR2 SVGAGI. V was pared by 4 bases and J by 7 bases, with 7 bases of the junction left unmatched. Written as DNA, the CDR3 is TGTGCCAGCAGTTGCAACAGGGGGCCTGGTGGCTACACCTTC. This codes for CASSCNRGPGGYTF.

The chain carries TRBV4-1 and TRBJ2-5, with 7 bases matching TRBD2. The CDR3 runs 16 residues. Germline V gene sequence: CDR1 MGHRA, CDR2 YSYEKL. With V trimmed by 0 bases and J by 5 bases, 9 bases remained unmatched. CDR3 sequence: CASSQDSGRDPETQYF. CDR3 in DNA: TGCGCCAGCAGCCAAGATAGCGGGCGGGACCCGGAGACCCAGTACTTC.

This clone has only one observation. The chain joins TRBV5-1 to TRBJ1-1; D uncertain. Germline CDR1 SGHRS, CDR2 YFSETQ. The ends were cut back, 4 bases at V and 1 base at J, with 20 bases in the middle. The CDR3 runs 17 residues. The CDR3 nucleotides read TGCGCCAGCAGCACATCGGGGAAAGGGCCGTCGAACACTGAAGCTTTCTTT. The encoded protein is CASSTSGKGPSNTEAFF.

The V and J genes are TRBV11-2 and TRBJ2-3; 13 bases fit TRBD2. Germline assignment: CDR1 SGHAT and CDR2 FQNNGV. The CDR3 has 17 amino acids. The junction had 6 bases not matched to a gene; V was cut back by 4 bases and J by 2 bases. CDR3 bases: TGTGCCAGCAGCTCCAGACTAGCGGGAGGCCACACAGATACGCAGTATTTT. The encoded protein is CASSSRLAGGHTDTQYF.

This chain uses TRBV7-9 with TRBJ2-3, with TRBD2 as a possible D gene (5 bases). Germline assignment: CDR1 SEHNR and CDR2 FQNEAQ (reference sequence). CDR3 length: 13 residues. The V end was cut by 8 bases, the J end by 5 bases, with 14 bases between. CDR3 DNA sequence: TGTGCCAGCGGGGAGCGTTCGGGAGATACGCAGTATTTT. This codes for CASGERSGDTQYF.

V is TRBV4-2 and J is TRBJ1-2; a possible D gene is TRBD1 (6 bases). This CDR3 is built from 16 residues. Germline values: CDR1 LGHNA, CDR2 YNFKEQ. V lost 1 base to trimming and J lost 5 bases, with 17 bases between them. The CDR3 protein is CASSQASQGRGYGYTF. The CDR3 coding sequence is TGTGCCAGCAGCCAAGCATCTCAGGGGCGAGGGTATGGCTACACCTTC.

This chain connects TRBV7-2 to TRBJ2-5, with D unclear. The germline V gene encodes CDR1 SGHTA and CDR2 FQGNSA. V shed 7 bases and J shed 9 bases, with 15 bases lying between them. CDR3 length equals 12 residues. The CDR3 DNA sequence: TGTGCCAGCACCCATAGTGAAGTGGCCCAGTACTTC. It translates to CASTHSEVAQYF.

The rearrangement uses TRBV2 and TRBJ2-5, with 9 bases that match TRBD1. The germline CDR1 and CDR2 sequences are SNHLY and FYNNEI. The CDR3 runs 12 residues. V dropped 8 bases and J dropped 10; count of bases not matched to a gene: 8. The CDR3: CASRDRAGVQYF. The CDR3 bases are TGTGCCAGCCGGGACAGGGCCGGGGTCCAGTACTTC.

Regarding this clone: The DNA is omitted, as the CDR3 cannot be located on it reliably, and the CDR3 follows TCRdb's listing. V and J are TRBV7-9 and TRBJ2-7; TRBD2 reflects the table's D call only, with no check against the DNA. The CDR3 spans 15 residues, counting both ends. CDR1 is SEHNR and CDR2 is FQNEAQ in the germline V gene (reference sequence). The CDR3 is CASSLGFGSGYEQYF.

The chain carries TRBV5-1 and TRBJ2-2, with 13 bases identical to TRBD2. This CDR3 region has 15 residues. The V and J ends lost 4 bases and 7 bases, in that order; junction bases with no gene match: 4. Germline CDR1 and CDR2: SGHRS and YFSETQ. The CDR3 spells CASSPGLAGLGELFF. The CDR3, as DNA: TGCGCCAGCAGCCCGGGACTAGCGGGGCTCGGGGAGCTGTTTTTT. The full variable domain, rest sourced from reference TRBV5-1 and TRBJ2-2, is KAGVTQTPRYLIKTRGQQVTLSCSPISGHRSVSWYQQTPGQGLQFLFEYFSETQRNKGNFPGRFSGRQFSNSRSEMNVSTLELGDSALYLCASSPGLAGLGELFFGEGSRLTVL.

This clone was detected only a few times. The chain has TRBV5-4 and TRBJ1-1, with unresolved D. Trimming shortened V by 1 base and J by 7 bases, and 8 bases separated the two germline ends. The V gene's germline CDR1 is SGHNT and CDR2 YYREEE (reference sequence). This CDR3 comprises 12 residues. The CDR3: CASSLPGNEAFF. In nucleotides, the CDR3 is TGTGCCAGCAGCTTGCCAGGCAATGAAGCTTTCTTT.

The chain is built from TRBV5-1 and TRBJ2-1, with 9 positions matching TRBD1. The CDR3 runs to 16 residues. The V gene's germline CDR1 is SGHRS and CDR2 YFSETQ. Trimming removed 0 bases from V and 5 bases from J; junction bases left unmatched: 6. CDR3 protein: CASSLARQGDNNEQFF. The CDR3 nucleotides read TGCGCCAGCAGCTTGGCCAGACAGGGGGACAACAATGAGCAGTTCTTC.

The chain uses TRBV6-5 and TRBJ2-7; 8 bases line up with TRBD1. The germline CDR1 and CDR2 sequences are MNHEY and SVGAGI. V lost 5 bases, J lost 3 bases, and 9 bases stayed unmatched. This CDR3 comprises 15 residues. CDR3 sequence reads: CASSQGQDLFYEQYF. The CDR3 DNA is TGTGCCAGCAGTCAGGGACAGGACCTGTTCTACGAGCAGTACTTC.

The chain combines TRBV4-3 with TRBJ2-2; D gene unclear. Trimming removed 2 bases from V and 8 bases from J, with 6 bases in between. The CDR3 length is 12 residues. CDR1 is LGHNA, CDR2 YSLEER, per germline. Written as DNA, the CDR3 is TGCGCCAGCAGCCAACGTAAAGGGGAGCTGTTTTTT. Its protein product is CASSQRKGELFF.

The chain carries TRBV27 and TRBJ1-5; the D gene is possibly TRBD1 (5 bases). Between the trimmed V and J ends, which lost 5 bases and 7 bases, there was a span of 12 bases. The CDR3 has 13 amino acids. The germline V gene has CDR1 MNHEY and CDR2 SMNVEV (reference sequence). The CDR3 DNA reads as TGTGCCAGCAGTCCCCAGGGAAAACAGCCCCAGCATTTT. The encoded protein is CASSPQGKQPQHF.